This TCR beta chain was retrieved from a study of response to subunit inactivated influenza vaccine. V dropped 2 bases and J dropped 9 bases, with 15 bases sitting between them. The germline V gene has CDR1 MNHNS and CDR2 SASEGT. This CDR3 spans 14 amino acids. TCRdb re-called the RT-PCR reads through MiXCR, storing one row per CDR3 protein. The table includes 500,000 to 550,000 distinct CDR3 sequences, about 8% detected once. This clonotype was seen only a few times. This TCR came from a man aged 50 to 69 who received an inactivated influenza vaccine. The material sequenced was PBMCs from blood, taken roughly 24 months after vaccination. V gene TRBV6-1 combines with J gene TRBJ2-3, with TRBD2 as a possible D gene (6 bases). The CDR3 DNA sequence: TGTGCCAGCAGTGAAACGGGAGACGTCAACACGCAGTATTTT. Translated, it gives CASSETGDVNTQYF.